These T cell receptor beta chains were read from a single sample in a study of cytomegalovirus exposure and HLA in healthy donors. Produced via immunoSEQ multiplex PCR; TCRdb's table is partial and in-frame only. The table has approximately 180,000 clones, about four fifths seen once. The specimen sequenced was PBMCs. These receptors were collected from a man between 18 and 35 years old in good health and CMV-seronegative. Each CDR3 is given with its conserved first and last residue. The D gene is left open where the match is weak.

>TRBD2|TRBV2
CASSDFSGRDEQYF
>TRBD1|TRBV6-5
CASSPGQGGNIQYF
>.|TRBV5-1
CASSFVVAGPYTEAFF
>TRBD2|TRBV9
CASSVGGLVAGEQYF
>.|TRBV7-7
CASSLARGAGTGELFF
>TRBD1|TRBV9
CASSVAGGGGRGLYTF
>.|TRBV5-1
CASSLAARGYNEQFF
>.|TRBV7-8
CASSRPGGNTNSPLHF
>TRBD1|TRBV7-2
CASSSQGGSNEKLFF
>.|TRBV2
CASSKEQGMYEQYF
>TRBD1|TRBV9
CASSLSLPGQGLQETQYF
>.|TRBV10-3
CAISDYGTQKGETQYF
>TRBD1|TRBV7-3
CASSGDRGMNNEQFF
>.|TRBV10-3
CAISESKGGQETQYF
>.|TRBV4-3
CASSQEGVNGYGYTF
>TRBD2|TRBV4-3
CASSQAGLAGSGANALTF
>.|TRBV5-5
CASSLQEKLFF
>TRBD2|TRBV4-2
CASSQGLAGAETQYF
>.|TRBV4-3
CASSMRPSANSYNEQFF
>.|TRBV5-6
CASSYGGGNTEAFF
>.|TRBV28
CASRDSGAYNEQFF
>TRBD1|TRBV6-6
CASSYEAGGDGYTF
>.|TRBV11-3
CASSLGGDSYNEQFF